Listed here is a single TCR beta chain. Every donor was a healthy person donating bone marrow. Whereas donors were nominally healthy upon sampling, unrecorded immune exposures were probable. Primers included in the PCR were 60 Vbeta and 13 Jbeta primers. Here immunoSEQ multiplex PCR was the method, and the copy in TCRdb shows in-frame clones only, minus some. Of 150,000 to 200,000 clones in the sample, around 80% are singletons; the top ten hold just under 5%. The data are from a study of cytomegalovirus exposure and HLA in healthy donors. This sequence was found in a male donor in good health and CMV-seronegative. Sequencing used PBMCs.

As DNA, the CDR3 is TGCGCCAGCAGCGGGACAGGGGTGAGGGAGCAGTACTTC. Translated, it gives CASSGTGVREQYF. This chain links TRBV5-1 with TRBJ2-7; TRBD1 aligns across 10 bases. Germline V gene lookup returns CDR1 SGHRS and CDR2 YFSETQ. V lost 4 bases and J lost 7; bases outside the gene matches: 5. This CDR3 has 13 residues.